The next 27 T cell receptor beta chains were all read from a single sample in a study of shared T cell receptors in the human thymus. Assay: immunoSEQ multiplex PCR; the TCRdb copy retains only in-frame clones and omits some. The sample yields about 730,000 clones, approximately 85% seen once. These same data were also listed under a study on human thymus T cells.

The specimen sequenced was thymocytes. All receptors come from a girl under three years old with a congenital heart defect.

The chain carries TRBV5-6 and TRBJ1-1; the match to TRBD1 covers 7 bases. Germline V gives CDR1 SGHDT, CDR2 YYEEEE. The trim removed 4 bases at V and 1 base at J, leaving 7 bases unmatched. The CDR3 totals 15 residues. In DNA, the CDR3 is TGTGCCAGCAGCGTCGCCGGGACAGCGAACACTGAAGCTTTCTTT. Protein product: CASSVAGTANTEAFF.

The gene calls are TRBV7-2 and TRBJ1-4, with D tentatively TRBD1 (6 bases). Trimming pared 3 bases from V and 4 bases from J, leaving 12 bases between. Germline CDR1 is SGHTA and CDR2 is FQGNSA. The CDR3 runs to 15 residues. The DNA of the CDR3 is TGTGCCAGCAGCTTTGGGCAGGGGAATAATGAAAAACTGTTTTTT. It codes for CASSFGQGNNEKLFF.

This clone has just a few counts. This chain uses TRBV6-5 with TRBJ2-2; a possible D gene is TRBD1 (7 bases). The CDR3 loop spans 14 amino acids. The V end lost 8 bases, the J end lost 5 bases, and 15 bases lay between the germline ends. The germline V gene has CDR1 MNHEY and CDR2 SVGAGI. The CDR3 DNA reads as TGTGCCAGCTCTCAGGGGGGTAGAACCGGGGAGCTGTTTTTT. This translates into CASSQGGRTGELFF.

The CDR3 nucleotides are TGTGCCAGCAGCCCCAGGGGGCGCGGCGCTATGGAGACCCAGTACTTC. As protein: CASSPRGRGAMETQYF. The chain carries TRBV5-4 and TRBJ2-5, with 8 bases identical to TRBD1. The CDR3 consists of 16 residues. With V trimmed by 4 bases and J by 5 bases, 13 bases remained unmatched. Germline V gene data show CDR1 as SGHNT and CDR2 as YYREEE (reference sequence).

This clone has more than one count but fewer than ten. The chain couples TRBV10-1 to TRBJ2-1, with D possibly TRBD2 on 6 matching bases. The CDR3 has 15 residues. The germline V and J ends were trimmed by 4 bases and 2 bases, with 12 bases remaining between them. Germline lookup yields CDR1 WNHNN and CDR2 SYGVQD (reference sequence). CDR3 sequence: CASSGAGRPYNEQFF. The DNA of the CDR3 is TGCGCCAGCAGTGGTGCGGGGAGGCCCTACAATGAGCAGTTCTTC.

V is TRBV10-1 and J is TRBJ2-5, with D possibly being TRBD1 (6 bases). V lost 3 bases, J lost 3 bases, and 11 bases lay in between. The CDR3 has 14 residues. The germline CDR1 and CDR2 sequences are WNHNN and SYGVQD (reference sequence). The CDR3 nucleotides are TGCGCCAGCAGTGACCCCCGGACAGAAGAGACCCAGTACTTC. Translating it yields CASSDPRTEETQYF.

The chain combines TRBV7-8 with TRBJ2-2; D is undetermined. The V end lost 1 base, the J end lost 3 bases, and 12 bases lay between the germline ends. The CDR3 runs 16 residues. Per the germline V gene, CDR1 is SGHVS and CDR2 is FQNEAQ. The CDR3 DNA follows: TGTGCCAGCAGCTTAGAAGGCCCCGAGGACACCGGGGAGCTGTTTTTT. Protein product: CASSLEGPEDTGELFF.

The rearrangement links TRBV4-1 to TRBJ1-2, with 8 nucleotides matching TRBD1. This CDR3 contains 15 residues. V lost 5 bases, J lost 8 bases, and 13 bases stayed unmatched. Germline V CDR1 and CDR2: MGHRA, YSYEKL. The CDR3 sequence: CASSREDRADRGYTF. In DNA form, the CDR3 reads TGCGCCAGCAGCAGAGAGGACAGGGCGGACCGGGGCTACACCTTC.

The V and J genes are TRBV13 and TRBJ1-1, with D perhaps TRBD1 (5 bases). Germline CDR1 PRHDT, CDR2 FYEKMQ (reference sequence). V lost 2 bases to trimming and J lost 0 bases, with 10 bases between them. This CDR3 spans 15 amino acids. CDR3 residues: CASSLKQALNTEAFF. As DNA, the CDR3 is TGTGCCAGCAGCTTAAAACAGGCCTTGAACACTGAAGCTTTCTTT. Full variable domain (missing parts from reference TRBV13 and TRBJ1-1): AAGVIQSPRHLIKEKRETATLKCYPIPRHDTVYWYQQGPGQDPQFLISFYEKMQSDKGSIPDRFSAQQFSDYHSELNMSSLELGDSALYFCASSLKQALNTEAFFGQGTRLTVV.

The chain couples TRBV19 to TRBJ2-7; D is perhaps TRBD2 (6 bases). Looked up from germline, CDR1 is LNHDA and CDR2 is SQIVND (reference sequence). CDR3 length equals 16 residues. Trimming pared 6 bases from V and 5 bases from J, leaving 23 bases between. CDR3: CASSVRARDGGDEQYF. CDR3 nucleotides: TGTGCCAGTAGCGTAAGAGCCCGGGACGGGGGAGACGAGCAGTACTTC.

The CDR3, as DNA: TGCAGCGTTGGGGCCCTGGATGGCTACACCTTC. Translating it yields CSVGALDGYTF. The chain recombines TRBV29-1 with TRBJ1-2; no reliable D call. The V end lost 4 bases, the J end lost 6 bases, and 9 bases lay between the germline ends. There are 11 residues in the CDR3. Germline-derived CDR1 and CDR2 are SQVTM and ANQGSEA. The variable domain in full, completed from reference TRBV29-1 and TRBJ1-2, reads SAVISQKPSRDICQRGTSLTIQCQVDSQVTMMFWYRQQPGQSLTLIATANQGSEATYESGFVIDKFPISRPNLTFSTLTVSNMSPEDSSIYLCSVGALDGYTFGSGTRLTVV.

V and J are TRBV5-1 and TRBJ1-4, with 9 bases fitting TRBD1. The J segment lost 8 bases and the V segment lost 3 bases, leaving 11 bases of the junction unmatched. Germline V gives CDR1 SGHRS, CDR2 YFSETQ. The CDR3 loop spans 16 amino acids. This CDR3 reads CASSSSPTGGKEKLFF. Here the CDR3 DNA reads TGCGCCAGCAGCTCCTCCCCGACAGGGGGAAAGGAAAAACTGTTTTTT.

The chain has TRBV19 and TRBJ1-1, with a tentative D call TRBD1 (6 bases). The V gene's germline CDR1 is LNHDA and CDR2 SQIVND (reference sequence). The CDR3 runs 13 residues. The CDR3 reads CVSSGHLNTEAFF. The CDR3, as DNA: TGTGTCTCATCGGGACATCTGAACACTGAAGCTTTCTTT.

The chain recombines TRBV30 with TRBJ1-2; perhaps TRBD1 as D (6 bases). CDR1 is GTSNPN and CDR2 is SVGIG in the germline V gene (reference sequence). V was trimmed by 2 bases and J by 4 bases, leaving 14 bases between them. The CDR3 has 14 residues. In DNA form, the CDR3 reads TGTGCCTGGAGTCCTATCACAGGGTTCTATGGCTACACCTTC. Its translation: CAWSPITGFYGYTF.

V is TRBV5-1 and J is TRBJ1-6; 8 bases map to TRBD1. Losses at the gene ends were 3 bases for V and 12 bases for J; bases not matched to a gene: 23. The CDR3 loop spans 19 amino acids. Germline values: CDR1 SGHRS, CDR2 YFSETQ. CDR3 sequence reads: CASSSPGTKGGQARGPLHF. The CDR3 DNA is TGCGCCAGCAGCTCGCCCGGGACAAAAGGGGGACAGGCAAGAGGACCCCTCCACTTT.

The rearrangement uses TRBV5-1 and TRBJ1-1; maybe TRBD1 (6 bases). V was shortened by 1 base and J by 5 bases, with 15 bases between the two germline ends. The CDR3 covers 15 residues. CDR1 is SGHRS, CDR2 YFSETQ, per germline. The CDR3 nucleotides are TGCGCCAGCAGCTTGTCCCAGGGGAGAGATACTGAAGCTTTCTTT. Translating gives CASSLSQGRDTEAFF.

The CDR3 loop is CASSSETTDRAAGELFF. CDR3 DNA: TGTGCCAGCAGTTCCGAAACCACCGACAGGGCGGCCGGGGAGCTGTTTTTT. This chain connects TRBV28 to TRBJ2-2; 7 positions agree with TRBD1. The germline V gene has CDR1 MDHEN and CDR2 SYDVKM. The trim removed 4 bases at V and 6 bases at J, leaving 14 bases unmatched. This CDR3 has 17 amino acids.

This chain joins TRBV19 and TRBJ2-1; D not resolved. V gave up 7 bases and J gave up 3 bases, with 13 bases separating them. The CDR3 contains 14 residues. Germline V gives CDR1 LNHDA, CDR2 SQIVND (reference sequence). The CDR3 sequence: CASMRSVGYNEQFF. The CDR3 DNA is TGTGCCAGTATGCGATCGGTCGGCTACAATGAGCAGTTCTTC.

This clone was observed a handful of times. The V and J genes are TRBV6-5 and TRBJ1-6; TRBD1 is a possible D gene (5 bases). Per germline, CDR1 MNHEY and CDR2 SVGAGI. The CDR3 is made up of 12 amino acids. Trimming took 4 bases from V and 10 from J, leaving 8 bases between them. The CDR3, as DNA: TGTGCCAGCAGTTCAGGGAAATCACCCCTCCACTTT. Its translation: CASSSGKSPLHF.

This chain's CDR3 is CASGFPIPNPSGGAGDTQYF. CDR3 nucleotide sequence: TGTGCTAGTGGTTTCCCAATCCCGAACCCTAGCGGGGGGGCTGGGGATACGCAGTATTTT. V and J are TRBV12-5 and TRBJ2-3; 12 bases agree with TRBD2. The CDR3 runs 20 residues. Looked up from germline, CDR1 is LGHNT and CDR2 is FRNRAP. Trimming cost V 3 bases and J 6 bases; bases outside gene matches: 19.

The genes are TRBV7-4 and TRBJ1-1; perhaps TRBD1 as D (6 bases). With 5 bases removed from V and 4 bases from J, the gap between germline ends came to 23 bases. The CDR3 consists of 17 residues. The V gene's germline CDR1 is SGHVT and CDR2 SQSDAQ. This CDR3 is CASSPLAPTGMGTEAFF. CDR3 coding DNA: TGTGCCAGCAGCCCCTTAGCCCCTACAGGGATGGGCACTGAAGCTTTCTTT.

The chain carries TRBV9 and TRBJ1-6; no firm D call. The CDR3 consists of 14 residues. Germline V gene data show CDR1 as SGDLS and CDR2 as YYNGEE. Trimming cost V 4 bases and J 9 bases, with 14 bases left between them. The CDR3 sequence: CASSYLGAGSPLHF. The CDR3 bases are TGTGCCAGCAGCTACCTGGGAGCAGGTTCACCCCTCCACTTT.

This clone occurred once. The V and J genes are TRBV19 and TRBJ2-3, with no clear D. V was cut by 3 bases and J by 5 bases, with 12 bases left in between. The CDR3 has 14 amino acids. Germline V gene sequence: CDR1 LNHDA, CDR2 SQIVND (reference sequence). The CDR3 region is CASSMVIRVDTQYF. The CDR3 region has the DNA TGTGCCAGTAGTATGGTTATTCGGGTAGATACGCAGTATTTT.

The chain couples TRBV27 to TRBJ2-7; TRBD2 is a possible D gene (6 bases). Germline lookup yields CDR1 MNHEY and CDR2 SMNVEV (reference sequence). The CDR3 extends over 15 amino acids. V shed 2 bases and J shed 5 bases, with 16 bases lying between them. The CDR3 loop is CASSLGGGSANEQYF. The CDR3 bases are TGTGCCAGCAGTTTAGGTGGAGGGTCGGCTAACGAGCAGTACTTC.

The V gene is TRBV11-2, the J gene TRBJ2-1; TRBD2 agrees at 9 bases. J was trimmed by 9 bases and V by 4 bases; bases with no gene match: 13. CDR3 length: 16 amino acids. The germline V gene encodes CDR1 SGHAT and CDR2 FQNNGV. The CDR3 nucleotides read TGTGCCAGCAGCTCTCGCCCTAGCGGGGTTACTAGTGAGCAGTTCTTC. Its protein product is CASSSRPSGVTSEQFF.

The V call is TRBV19, the J call TRBJ1-1; 7 nucleotides line up with TRBD1. J gave up 8 bases and V 7 bases, and 1 base lay outside the gene matches. Germline loops: CDR1 LNHDA, CDR2 SQIVND (reference sequence). This CDR3 region has 10 residues. The CDR3 region is CASKGAEAFF. CDR3 nucleotides: TGTGCCAGTAAGGGGGCCGAAGCTTTCTTT. Using reference TRBV19 and TRBJ1-1 for the parts outside the CDR3, the full variable domain is DGGITQSPKYLFRKEGQNVTLSCEQNLNHDAMYWYRQDPGQGLRLIYYSQIVNDFQKGDIAEGYSVSREKKESFPLTVTSAQKNPTAFYLCASKGAEAFFGQGTRLTVV.

The J gene is TRBJ2-7, the V gene TRBV4-2, with TRBD2 matching 11 bases. Looked up from germline, CDR1 is LGHNA and CDR2 is YNFKEQ. The J segment lost 1 base and the V segment lost 3 bases, leaving 5 bases of the junction unmatched. The CDR3 consists of 16 residues. DNA for the CDR3: TGTGCCAGCAGCCACCCGACTAGCGGGGAATCCTACGAGCAGTACTTC. Translated: CASSHPTSGESYEQYF.